Following are 29 T cell receptor beta chains from one sample sequenced in a study of pediatric ulcerative colitis. Profiled with immunoSEQ multiplex PCR; TCRdb holds only in-frame clones, not every one. The sample consists of about 64,000 clones, 70% to 85% of them appearing once. Input material: blood. The receptors shown here come from a boy between 10 and 17 years old with moderate ulcerative colitis.

V usage is TRBV7-9 and J usage is TRBJ2-7, with D maybe TRBD1 (5 bases). Germline V gives CDR1 SEHNR, CDR2 FQNEAQ (reference sequence). This CDR3 has 13 residues. The V end lost 5 bases, the J end lost 3 bases, and 11 bases lay between the germline ends. In DNA, the CDR3 is TGTGCCAGCAGCCCCGACAGTCGCTACGAGCAGTACTTC. Protein: CASSPDSRYEQYF.

This rearrangement joins TRBV11-2 to TRBJ2-1; 8 bases are a match to TRBD2. The V gene end was trimmed by 3 bases and the J gene end by 9 bases; junction bases not matched to a gene: 10. This CDR3 is 15 amino acids long. The germline gives CDR1 SGHAT, CDR2 FQNNGV. Here the CDR3 DNA reads TGTGCCAGCAGCTTCTTGGCGGGGGGTGGAGGTGAGCAGTTCTTC. Translation gives CASSFLAGGGGEQFF.

J is TRBJ1-5 and V is TRBV13; 7 positions match TRBD1. The CDR3 spans 14 residues. V shed 5 bases, J shed 2 bases, and the junction held 3 bases outside the gene matches. Germline V gene sequence: CDR1 PRHDT, CDR2 FYEKMQ (reference sequence). CDR3 region: CASSPGQGNQPQHF. Here the CDR3 DNA reads TGTGCCAGCAGCCCCGGACAGGGCAATCAGCCCCAGCATTTT.

The rearrangement joins TRBV5-1 to TRBJ1-1, with D tentatively TRBD1 (6 bases). Trimming cost V 2 bases and J 1 base, with 12 bases left between them. CDR1 is SGHRS, CDR2 YFSETQ, per germline. There are 15 residues in the CDR3. The CDR3 is CASSLTRGRNTEAFF. The CDR3 coding sequence is TGCGCCAGCAGCTTAACAAGGGGGAGGAACACTGAAGCTTTCTTT.

The chain uses TRBV7-6 and TRBJ1-1, with D hard to call. The CDR3 runs to 13 residues. V was cut by 4 bases and J by 0 bases, with 6 bases left in between. In germline, CDR1 is SGHVS, CDR2 FNYEAQ. CDR3 nucleotide sequence: TGTGCCAGCAGCTCGAAAATGAACACTGAAGCTTTCTTT. Amino acid sequence: CASSSKMNTEAFF.

The rearrangement joins TRBV6-1 to TRBJ1-2; 9 bases line up with TRBD1. J was trimmed by 7 bases and V by 8 bases; bases with no gene match: 14. This CDR3 is 15 amino acids long. Per the germline V gene, CDR1 is MNHNS and CDR2 is SASEGT. CDR3 sequence (DNA): TGTGCCAGCGGAAAGGAGGGGACAGGGACGATTGGCTACACCTTC. It is translated as CASGKEGTGTIGYTF.

V and J are TRBV5-1 and TRBJ2-1, with D tentatively TRBD1 (7 bases). CDR1 and CDR2 from the germline V gene are SGHRS and YFSETQ. This CDR3 region has 11 residues. V gave up 4 bases and J gave up 10 bases, with 9 bases separating them. The CDR3 sequence: CASSPGGEQFF. CDR3 nucleotides: TGCGCCAGCAGCCCAGGGGGGGAGCAGTTCTTC.

This clone was counted only a few times. J is TRBJ2-2 and V is TRBV5-1, with D possibly matching TRBD1 (6 bases). Trimming stripped 0 bases from V and 0 bases from J, with 9 bases between. Germline CDR1 SGHRS, CDR2 YFSETQ. This CDR3 spans 16 amino acids. This CDR3 is CASSLVGDTNTGELFF. Here the CDR3 DNA reads TGCGCCAGCAGCTTGGTAGGGGACACGAACACCGGGGAGCTGTTTTTT.

V gene TRBV6-1 combines with J gene TRBJ1-2; 10 bases are shared with TRBD1. This CDR3 is built from 19 residues. Losses at the gene ends were 4 bases for V and 0 bases for J; bases not matched to a gene: 14. Germline lookup yields CDR1 MNHNS and CDR2 SASEGT. The CDR3, as DNA: TGTGCCAGCAGTGTTTCCGGGACAGGGGCCGCGGGAGCTAACTATGGCTACACCTTC. Translating it yields CASSVSGTGAAGANYGYTF.

CDR3 bases: TGTGCCAGCAGGGCGACCGACCTCACTGGCTACACCTTC. This sequence encodes CASRATDLTGYTF. The chain links TRBV6-4 to TRBJ1-2; D unclear. Germline CDR1 reads MRHNA; CDR2 reads SNTAGT. This CDR3 has 13 amino acids. V was shortened by 6 bases and J by 7 bases, with 15 bases between the two germline ends.

Written as DNA, the CDR3 is TGTGCCAGCAGCTTAGAATCCGGATTCTATGGCTACACCTTC. Amino acids: CASSLESGFYGYTF. The chain has TRBV11-2 and TRBJ1-2, with D hard to call. Trimming pared 0 bases from V and 4 bases from J, leaving 9 bases between. This CDR3 comprises 14 residues. Germline V gives CDR1 SGHAT, CDR2 FQNNGV.

The chain combines TRBV7-2 with TRBJ2-5; D is perhaps TRBD1 (6 bases). The length of the CDR3 is 14 residues. The V and J ends lost 6 bases and 4 bases respectively, with 15 bases between them. The germline V gene encodes CDR1 SGHTA and CDR2 FQGNSA. In DNA form, the CDR3 reads TGTGCCAGCAGTTACACAGGGATACGAGAGACCCAGTACTTC. Translating gives CASSYTGIRETQYF.

The chain links TRBV18 to TRBJ1-3; the D gene is possibly TRBD1 (6 bases). Trimming stripped 5 bases from V and 2 bases from J, with 10 bases between. The CDR3 runs to 14 residues. Per the germline V gene, CDR1 is KGHSH and CDR2 is LQKENI. This chain's CDR3 is CASSRQVPGNTIYF. The CDR3 region has the DNA TGTGCCAGCTCAAGACAGGTCCCTGGAAACACCATATATTTT.

The chain couples TRBV11-2 to TRBJ2-1; 12 bases agree with TRBD1. CDR3 size: 16 residues. With 4 bases clipped from V and 6 bases from J, the junction kept 7 bases outside the gene matches. Germline values: CDR1 SGHAT, CDR2 FQNNGV. The CDR3 reads CASSSPGQGASNEQFF. CDR3 coding DNA: TGTGCCAGCAGCTCTCCGGGACAGGGGGCCTCCAATGAGCAGTTCTTC.

The chain joins TRBV9 to TRBJ1-2; tentatively, D is TRBD1 (6 bases). This CDR3 comprises 15 residues. The V end lost 5 bases, the J end lost 6 bases, and 20 bases lay between the germline ends. In germline, CDR1 is SGDLS, CDR2 YYNGEE. CDR3 nucleotide sequence: TGTGCCAGCAGTCGGGGTTTGGGACAAACGAATGGCTACACCTTC. Its protein is CASSRGLGQTNGYTF.

J is TRBJ1-4 and V is TRBV18; D unresolved. V was cut by 5 bases and J by 4 bases, with 8 bases left in between. This CDR3 is built from 13 residues. Germline V gene sequence: CDR1 KGHSH, CDR2 LQKENI. The CDR3 DNA reads TGTGCCAGCTCATCTAGGCTTAATGAAAAACTGTTTTTT. Translating gives CASSSRLNEKLFF.

CDR3 coding DNA: TGTGCCAGCAGCCAAGGGGTGGGCGCTTTCTTT. Translation: CASSQGVGAFF. The chain has TRBV14 and TRBJ1-1; the D is unclear. V was shortened by 1 base and J by 11 bases, with 8 bases between the two germline ends. Germline V lookup: CDR1 SGHDN, CDR2 FVKESK. The CDR3 loop spans 11 amino acids.

This rearrangement joins TRBV9 to TRBJ2-3, with TRBD1 matching over 9 bases. V lost 3 bases and J lost 1; bases outside the gene matches: 6. Germline V CDR1 and CDR2: SGDLS, YYNGEE. The CDR3 extends over 16 amino acids. The CDR3 DNA reads TGTGCCAGCAGCGGAGGGACAGGGTTCGGCACAGATACGCAGTATTTT. Protein product: CASSGGTGFGTDTQYF.

The chain recombines TRBV9 with TRBJ2-5; 7 bases are shared with TRBD1. The CDR3 has 16 residues. Trimming took 2 bases from V and 1 from J; bases not matched to a gene: 8. The germline CDR1 and CDR2 sequences are SGDLS and YYNGEE. The CDR3 reads CASSVGQIKGQETQYF. The CDR3 nucleotides are TGTGCCAGCAGCGTGGGACAGATTAAGGGCCAAGAGACCCAGTACTTC.

The J gene is TRBJ1-5, the V gene TRBV4-1; 9 bases are shared with TRBD1. The CDR3 extends over 19 amino acids. The V gene end was trimmed by 3 bases and the J gene end by 4 bases; junction bases not matched to a gene: 16. Germline CDR1 is MGHRA and CDR2 is YSYEKL. The CDR3 nucleotides read TGCGCCAGCAGCCAGGGGGCGTGGGGGGGGACAGGGACTAATCAGCCCCAGCATTTT. Translated, it gives CASSQGAWGGTGTNQPQHF.

V and J are TRBV7-9 and TRBJ1-1, with a weak D call TRBD1 (5 bases). CDR3 length: 16 amino acids. CDR1 and CDR2 from the germline V gene are SEHNR and FQNEAQ (reference sequence). The V and J ends lost 1 base and 1 base respectively, with 13 bases between them. Here the CDR3 reads CASSLDRGNANTEAFF. The CDR3 region has the DNA TGTGCCAGCAGCTTAGATCGGGGGAATGCGAACACTGAAGCTTTCTTT.

CDR3 sequence (DNA): TGTGCCAGCACGAGGACTAGCATTAGGTCGGGAGAGCAGTACTTC. It codes for CASTRTSIRSGEQYF. The genes are TRBV6-6 and TRBJ2-7, with TRBD2 matching over 8 bases. Losses at the gene ends were 7 bases for V and 7 bases for J; bases not matched to a gene: 15. The CDR3 is made up of 15 amino acids. CDR1 is MNHNY and CDR2 is SVGAGI in the germline V gene (reference sequence).

The rearrangement links TRBV5-1 to TRBJ2-4, with 7 bases aligning to TRBD2. The V gene end was trimmed by 3 bases and the J gene end by 6 bases; junction bases not matched to a gene: 18. The CDR3 has 18 amino acids. Germline CDR1 reads SGHRS; CDR2 reads YFSETQ. Here the CDR3 reads CASSSGGEWDYDINIQYF. In DNA form, the CDR3 reads TGCGCCAGCAGCTCTGGCGGGGAGTGGGACTACGACATAAACATTCAGTACTTC.

The V and J genes are TRBV5-1 and TRBJ1-2; TRBD1 matches 8 bases. CDR3 length: 14 amino acids. Germline V gene lookup returns CDR1 SGHRS and CDR2 YFSETQ. The ends lost 2 bases at V and 4 bases at J; junction bases unmatched: 4. CDR3 amino acids: CASSLTDRGYGYTF. For the CDR3, the DNA is TGCGCCAGCAGCTTAACTGACAGGGGCTATGGCTACACCTTC.

This chain uses TRBV11-2 with TRBJ1-2; D not certain. V lost 1 base to trimming and J lost 4 bases, with 10 bases between them. The CDR3 is 14 residues long. The germline V gene has CDR1 SGHAT and CDR2 FQNNGV. CDR3 DNA: TGTGCCAGCAGCTTAGGAAGCAGAGTCTATGGCTACACCTTC. As protein: CASSLGSRVYGYTF.

This sequence joins TRBV6-1 and TRBJ2-4; the D gene is possibly TRBD1 (6 bases). This CDR3 spans 12 amino acids. Trimming shortened V by 4 bases and J by 16 bases, and 17 bases separated the two germline ends. Germline V gene data show CDR1 as MNHNS and CDR2 as SASEGT. CDR3 in amino acids: CASSGRTVRYYF. For the CDR3, the DNA is TGTGCCAGCAGTGGCCGGACAGTGAGGTACTACTTC.

V usage is TRBV4-1 and J usage is TRBJ1-5; D call uncertain. The CDR3 length is 14 residues. Germline V gene data show CDR1 as MGHRA and CDR2 as YSYEKL. V was trimmed by 0 bases and J by 7 bases, leaving 10 bases between them. The CDR3 DNA is TGCGCCAGCAGCCAAGAGGGGAGGCCCCAGCCCCAGCATTTT. As protein: CASSQEGRPQPQHF.

V gene TRBV25-1 combines with J gene TRBJ1-2; D gene ambiguous. The V end was cut by 4 bases, the J end by 4 bases, with 10 bases between. The CDR3 contains 13 residues. Germline V gives CDR1 MGHDK, CDR2 SYGVNS. The CDR3 region is CASSAGVGYGYTF. DNA of the CDR3: TGTGCCAGCAGTGCAGGAGTGGGCTATGGCTACACCTTC.

The chain couples TRBV21-1 to TRBJ1-2. TRBV21-1 is an annotated pseudogene. CDR3 length: 14 amino acids. CDR3 amino acids: CASSKERSNYGYTF. The CDR3 region has the DNA TGTGCCAGCAGCAAAGAACGGAGTAACTATGGCTACACCTTC.